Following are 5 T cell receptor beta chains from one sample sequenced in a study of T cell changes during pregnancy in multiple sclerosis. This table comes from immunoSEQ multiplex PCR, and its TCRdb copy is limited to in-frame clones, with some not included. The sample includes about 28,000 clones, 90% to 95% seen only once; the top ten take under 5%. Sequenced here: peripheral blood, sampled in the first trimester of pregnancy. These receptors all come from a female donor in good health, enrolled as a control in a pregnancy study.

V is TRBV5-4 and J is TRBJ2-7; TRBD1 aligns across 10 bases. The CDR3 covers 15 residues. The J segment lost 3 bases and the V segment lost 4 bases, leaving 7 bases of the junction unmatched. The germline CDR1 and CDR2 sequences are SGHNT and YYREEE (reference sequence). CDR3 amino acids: CASSGGQGRDYEQYF. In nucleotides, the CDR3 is TGTGCCAGCAGCGGGGGACAGGGGAGAGACTACGAGCAGTACTTC.

The CDR3 spells CASSLFSTGELFF. The CDR3 nucleotides read TGTGCCAGCAGTTTATTCTCCACCGGGGAGCTGTTTTTT. V usage is TRBV27 and J usage is TRBJ2-2; D remains ambiguous. Trimming removed 1 base at V and 4 bases at J, with 4 bases between. CDR3 length equals 13 residues. Germline assignment: CDR1 MNHEY and CDR2 SMNVEV (reference sequence).

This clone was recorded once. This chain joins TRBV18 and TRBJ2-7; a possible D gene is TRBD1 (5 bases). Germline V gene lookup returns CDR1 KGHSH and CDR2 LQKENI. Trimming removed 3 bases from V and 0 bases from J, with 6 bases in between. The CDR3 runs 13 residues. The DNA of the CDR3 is TGTGCCAGCTCACCGACAGTCTCCTACGAGCAGTACTTC. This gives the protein CASSPTVSYEQYF.

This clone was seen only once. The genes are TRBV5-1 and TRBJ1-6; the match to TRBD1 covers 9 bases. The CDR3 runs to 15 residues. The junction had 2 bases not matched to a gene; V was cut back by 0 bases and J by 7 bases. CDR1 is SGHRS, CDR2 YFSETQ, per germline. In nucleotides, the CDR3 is TGCGCCAGCAGCTTGGAGGGGACAGGGAATTCACCCCTCCACTTT. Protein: CASSLEGTGNSPLHF.

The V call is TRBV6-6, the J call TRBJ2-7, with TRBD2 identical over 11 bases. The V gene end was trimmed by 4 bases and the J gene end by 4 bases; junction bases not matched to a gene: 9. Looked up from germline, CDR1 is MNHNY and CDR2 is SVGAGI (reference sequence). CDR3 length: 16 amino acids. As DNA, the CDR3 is TGTGCCAGCAGTTCCCCGGCTAGCGGGAGGTTTTACGAGCAGTACTTC. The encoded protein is CASSSPASGRFYEQYF.